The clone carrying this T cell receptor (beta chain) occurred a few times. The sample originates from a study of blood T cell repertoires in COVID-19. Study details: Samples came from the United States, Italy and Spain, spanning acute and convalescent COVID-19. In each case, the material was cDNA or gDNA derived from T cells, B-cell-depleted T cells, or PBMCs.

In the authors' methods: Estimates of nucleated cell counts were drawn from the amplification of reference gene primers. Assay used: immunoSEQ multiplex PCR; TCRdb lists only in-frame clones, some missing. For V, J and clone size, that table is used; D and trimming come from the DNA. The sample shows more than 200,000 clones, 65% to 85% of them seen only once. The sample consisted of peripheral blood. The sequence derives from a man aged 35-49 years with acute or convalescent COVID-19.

In nucleotides, the CDR3 is TGTGCCAGCAGCGTAGGTTTAGGGACAGGGGTTGATGAGCAGTTCTTC. Translating it yields CASSVGLGTGVDEQFF. The chain employs TRBV9 and TRBJ2-1, with 10 bases matching TRBD1. J lost 8 bases, V lost 0 bases, and 8 bases had no gene match. Germline loops: CDR1 SGDLS, CDR2 YYNGEE. The CDR3 length is 16 residues. The full variable domain, with the rest looked up from reference TRBV9 and TRBJ2-1, is DSGVTQTPKHLITATGQRVTLRCSPRSGDLSVYWYQQSLDQGLQFLIQYYNGEERAKGNILERFSAQQFPDLHSELNLSSLELGDSALYFCASSVGLGTGVDEQFFGPGTRLTVL.